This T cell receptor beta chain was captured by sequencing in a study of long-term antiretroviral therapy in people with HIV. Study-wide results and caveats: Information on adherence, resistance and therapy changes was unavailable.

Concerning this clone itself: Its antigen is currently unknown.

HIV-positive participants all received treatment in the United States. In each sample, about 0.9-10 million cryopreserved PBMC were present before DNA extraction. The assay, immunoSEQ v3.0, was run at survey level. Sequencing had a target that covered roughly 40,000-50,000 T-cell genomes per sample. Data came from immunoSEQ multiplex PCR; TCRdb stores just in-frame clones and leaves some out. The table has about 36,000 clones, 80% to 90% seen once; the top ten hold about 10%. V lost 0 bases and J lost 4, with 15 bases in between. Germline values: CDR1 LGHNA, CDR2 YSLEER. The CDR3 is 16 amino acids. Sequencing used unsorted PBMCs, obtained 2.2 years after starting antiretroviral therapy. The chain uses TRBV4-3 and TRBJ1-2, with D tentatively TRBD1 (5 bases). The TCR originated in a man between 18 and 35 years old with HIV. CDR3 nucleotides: TGCGCCAGCAGCCAAGAGGTGAGGGGACGGATCTATGGCTACACCTTC. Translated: CASSQEVRGRIYGYTF.